The source of this TCR beta chain is a study of blood T cell repertoires in COVID-19. Data came from immunoSEQ multiplex PCR; TCRdb stores just in-frame clones and leaves some out. The sample lists just under 45,000 clones, roughly 90% occurring once. The CDR3 length is 16 residues. V was cut by 1 base and J by 7 bases, with 20 bases left in between. From germline, CDR1 is SGHNT and CDR2 YYREEE (reference sequence). The sequenced sample was peripheral blood. This receptor was taken from a woman older than 75 in a cohort sampled during active or convalescent COVID-19. The chain uses TRBV5-4 and TRBJ1-2; a weak D match, TRBD1 (5 bases). The CDR3, as DNA: TGTGCCAGCAGCTTGAGGGGTGCAGGGATTATGTTTGGCTACACCTTC. Protein product: CASSLRGAGIMFGYTF.